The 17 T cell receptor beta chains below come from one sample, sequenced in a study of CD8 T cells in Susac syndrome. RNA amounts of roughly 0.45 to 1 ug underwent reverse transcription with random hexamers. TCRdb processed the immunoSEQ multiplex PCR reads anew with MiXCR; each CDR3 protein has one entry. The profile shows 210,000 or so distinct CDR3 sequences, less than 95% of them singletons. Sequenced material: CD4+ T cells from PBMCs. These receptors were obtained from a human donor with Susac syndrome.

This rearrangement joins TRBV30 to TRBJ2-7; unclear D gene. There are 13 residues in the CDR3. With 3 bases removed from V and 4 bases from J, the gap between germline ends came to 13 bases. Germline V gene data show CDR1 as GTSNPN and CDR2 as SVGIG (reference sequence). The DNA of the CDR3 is TGTGCCTGGAGGCCTTTTGCCCTTTACGAGCAGTACTTC. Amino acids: CAWRPFALYEQYF.

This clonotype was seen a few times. The DNA for the CDR3 is TGTGCCAGCAGCCCGAGGACCCTCTCTGGGGCCAACGTCCTGACTTTC. Amino acids: CASSPRTLSGANVLTF. The gene calls are TRBV7-2 and TRBJ2-6; D not certain. Trimming cost V 5 bases and J 0 bases, with 11 bases left between them. The CDR3 contains 16 residues. The germline V gene has CDR1 SGHTA and CDR2 FQGNSA.

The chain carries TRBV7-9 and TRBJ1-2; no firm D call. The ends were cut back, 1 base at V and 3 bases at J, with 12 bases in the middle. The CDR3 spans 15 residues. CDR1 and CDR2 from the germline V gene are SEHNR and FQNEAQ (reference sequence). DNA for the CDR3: TGTGCCAGCAGCTTAGGTGGCGAGGCTTACTATGGCTACACCTTC. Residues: CASSLGGEAYYGYTF.

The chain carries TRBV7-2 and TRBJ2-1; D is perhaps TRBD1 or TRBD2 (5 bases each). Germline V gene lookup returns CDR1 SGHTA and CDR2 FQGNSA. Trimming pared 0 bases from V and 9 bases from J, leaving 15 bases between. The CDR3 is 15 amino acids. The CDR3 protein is CASSLAVMERGEQFF. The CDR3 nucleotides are TGTGCCAGCAGCTTAGCGGTGATGGAGAGGGGTGAGCAGTTCTTC.

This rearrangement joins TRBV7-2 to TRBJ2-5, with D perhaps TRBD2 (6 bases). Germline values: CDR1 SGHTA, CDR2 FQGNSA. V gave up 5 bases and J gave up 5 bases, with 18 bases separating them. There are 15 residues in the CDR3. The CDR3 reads CASSPGRLVRETQYF. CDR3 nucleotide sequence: TGTGCCAGCAGCCCGGGTAGACTAGTGAGGGAGACCCAGTACTTC.

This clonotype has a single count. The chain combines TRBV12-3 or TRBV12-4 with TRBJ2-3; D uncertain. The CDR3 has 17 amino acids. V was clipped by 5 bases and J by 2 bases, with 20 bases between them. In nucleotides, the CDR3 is TGTGCCAGCAGTATGGGTCGAGGCCCGGCACTCACAGATACGCAGTATTTT. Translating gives CASSMGRGPALTDTQYF.

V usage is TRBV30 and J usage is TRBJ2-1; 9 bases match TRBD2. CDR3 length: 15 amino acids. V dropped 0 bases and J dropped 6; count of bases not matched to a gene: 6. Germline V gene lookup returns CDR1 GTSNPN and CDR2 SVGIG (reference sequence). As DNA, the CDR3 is TGTGCCTGGAGTGTTGGCGGGGGGGTTCGCAATGAGCAGTTCTTC. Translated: CAWSVGGGVRNEQFF. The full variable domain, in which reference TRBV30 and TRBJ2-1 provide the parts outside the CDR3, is SQTIHQWPATLVQPVGSPLSLECTVEGTSNPNLYWYRQAAGRGLQLLFYSVGIGQISSEVPQNLSASRPQDRQFILSSKKLLLSDSGFYLCAWSVGGGVRNEQFFGPGTRLTVL.

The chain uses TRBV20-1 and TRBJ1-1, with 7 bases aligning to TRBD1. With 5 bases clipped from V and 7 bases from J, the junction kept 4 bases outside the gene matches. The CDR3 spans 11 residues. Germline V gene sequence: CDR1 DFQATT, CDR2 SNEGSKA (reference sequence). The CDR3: CSARDSYEAFF. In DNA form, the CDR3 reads TGCAGTGCTCGGGACAGCTATGAAGCTTTCTTT.

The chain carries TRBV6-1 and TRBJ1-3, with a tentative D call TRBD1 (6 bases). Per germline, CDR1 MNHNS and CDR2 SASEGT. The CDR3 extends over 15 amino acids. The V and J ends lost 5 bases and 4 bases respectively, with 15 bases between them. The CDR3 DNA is TGTGCCAGCAGTTTGGTGACAGGAGCGGGAAACACCATATATTTT. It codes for CASSLVTGAGNTIYF.

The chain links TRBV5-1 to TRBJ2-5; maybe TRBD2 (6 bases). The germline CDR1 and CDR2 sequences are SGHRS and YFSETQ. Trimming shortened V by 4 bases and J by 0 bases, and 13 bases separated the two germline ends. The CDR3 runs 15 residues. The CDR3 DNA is TGCGCCAGCAGCCCCCTTTGGGAGGACCAAGAGACCCAGTACTTC. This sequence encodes CASSPLWEDQETQYF.

Here the CDR3 DNA reads TGTGCCAGCTCACCTTTGAAGGCGGGACAGGGGCACTATGGCTACACCTTC. Protein: CASSPLKAGQGHYGYTF. V and J are TRBV18 and TRBJ1-2, with TRBD1 identical over 10 bases. With V trimmed by 3 bases and J by 3 bases, 10 bases remained unmatched. The CDR3 loop spans 17 amino acids. Germline CDR1 reads KGHSH; CDR2 reads LQKENI. Looking up the rest from reference TRBV18 and TRBJ1-2 gives the full variable domain: NAGVMQNPRHLVRRRGQEARLRCSPMKGHSHVYWYRQLPEEGLKFMVYLQKENIIDESGMPKERFSAEFPKEGPSILRIQQVVRGDSAAYFCASSPLKAGQGHYGYTFGSGTRLTVV.

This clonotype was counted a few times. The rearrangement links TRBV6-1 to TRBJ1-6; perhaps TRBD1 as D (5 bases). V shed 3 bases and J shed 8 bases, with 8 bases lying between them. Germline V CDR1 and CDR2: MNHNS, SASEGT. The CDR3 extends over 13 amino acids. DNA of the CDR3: TGTGCCAGCAGTGAGGACATCGATTCACCCCTCCACTTT. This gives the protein CASSEDIDSPLHF.

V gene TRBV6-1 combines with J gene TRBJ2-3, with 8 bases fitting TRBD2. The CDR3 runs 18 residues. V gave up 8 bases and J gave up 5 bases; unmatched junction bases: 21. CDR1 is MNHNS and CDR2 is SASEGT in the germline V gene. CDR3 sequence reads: CASLRRAGGFQPIDTQYF. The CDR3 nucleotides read TGTGCCAGCCTCCGTAGGGCGGGGGGCTTCCAGCCGATAGATACGCAGTATTTT.

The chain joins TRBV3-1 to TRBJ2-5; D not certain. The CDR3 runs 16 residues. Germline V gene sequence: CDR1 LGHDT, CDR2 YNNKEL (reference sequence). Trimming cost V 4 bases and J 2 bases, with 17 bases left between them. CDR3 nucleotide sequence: TGTGCCAGCAGCCGTGGGAACAGTTTAGGGCAAGAGACCCAGTACTTC. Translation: CASSRGNSLGQETQYF.

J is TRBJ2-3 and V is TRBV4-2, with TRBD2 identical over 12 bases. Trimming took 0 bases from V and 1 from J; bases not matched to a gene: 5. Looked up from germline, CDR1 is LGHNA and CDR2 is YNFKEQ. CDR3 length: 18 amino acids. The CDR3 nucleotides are TGTGCCAGCAGCCAAGAACCTAGCGGGGGGGATCGCACAGATACGCAGTATTTT. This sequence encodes CASSQEPSGGDRTDTQYF.

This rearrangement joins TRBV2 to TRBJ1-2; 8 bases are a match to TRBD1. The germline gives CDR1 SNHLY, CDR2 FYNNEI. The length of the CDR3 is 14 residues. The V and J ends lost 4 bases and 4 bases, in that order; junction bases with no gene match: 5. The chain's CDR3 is CASSVGTGLYGYTF. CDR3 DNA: TGTGCCAGCAGTGTGGGGACAGGACTCTATGGCTACACCTTC.

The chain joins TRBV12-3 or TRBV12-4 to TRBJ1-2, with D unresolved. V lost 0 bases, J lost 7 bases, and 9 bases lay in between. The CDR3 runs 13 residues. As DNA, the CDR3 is TGTGCCAGCAGTTTAGCACAGCTTGGTGGCTACACCTTC. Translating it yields CASSLAQLGGYTF.